The 30 T cell receptor beta chains below all came from one sample that was sequenced in a study of T-cell reconstitution after alpha-beta-depleted transplantation in children (dated by TCRdb to the mid-2010s). Library prep was done by PCR. The instrument given in TCRdb is Illumina HiSeq 2500. TCR library preparation used molecular barcoding, with unique molecular identifiers applied to normalize quantification of the TCRbeta repertoire. TCRdb passed the public sequencing reads through fastp at Q25 and MiXCR, retaining productive beta sequences. Identical CDR3 protein sequences are pooled into one entry, listed with their most common genes and DNA. The sample data list some 550,000 distinct CDR3 sequences, and roughly 18% of these were observed just once. The biggest ten clones account for 3.3% of the sample. The sequencing here drew on PBMCs from the stem cell graft donor, taken from the stem cell graft. The receptor source for this set is a human donor who donated a stem cell graft to a child with acute lymphoblastic leukemia.

V usage is TRBV12-3 or TRBV12-4 and J usage is TRBJ2-3, with 10 nucleotides matching TRBD2. There are 15 residues in the CDR3. The V gene end was trimmed by 7 bases and the J gene end by 1 base; junction bases not matched to a gene: 5. In DNA form, the CDR3 reads TGTGCCAGCATCCCTAGCGGGAGAGGCACAGATACGCAGTATTTT. Translation gives CASIPSGRGTDTQYF.

The V call is TRBV19, the J call TRBJ2-3, with no clear D. The V gene's germline CDR1 is LNHDA and CDR2 SQIVND (reference sequence). The V end was cut by 3 bases, the J end by 0 bases, with 7 bases between. The CDR3 runs 14 residues. The CDR3 loop reads CASSIQTSTDTQYF. In DNA, the CDR3 is TGTGCCAGTAGTATTCAGACTAGCACAGATACGCAGTATTTT.

V and J are TRBV29-1 and TRBJ1-3; D gene unclear. V lost 7 bases and J lost 2, with 6 bases in between. Germline values: CDR1 SQVTM, CDR2 ANQGSEA. The CDR3 covers 11 residues. The CDR3 reads CSALAGNTIYF. The CDR3 DNA sequence: TGCAGCGCCCTCGCTGGAAACACCATATATTTT.

This sequence joins TRBV24-1 and TRBJ2-4; 7 bases align to TRBD2. Trimming cost V 2 bases and J 3 bases; bases outside gene matches: 15. The CDR3 has 19 residues. Germline-derived CDR1 and CDR2 are KGHDR and SFDVKD. CDR3 amino acids: CATSDSSPSTGGGKNIQYF. The CDR3 region has the DNA TGTGCCACCAGTGATTCCAGTCCTTCGACGGGAGGAGGCAAAAACATTCAGTACTTC.

This clonotype was detected only once. V and J are TRBV4-1 and TRBJ2-1; TRBD2 agrees at 10 bases. This CDR3 is 19 amino acids long. In germline, CDR1 is MGHRA, CDR2 YSYEKL. V lost 4 bases to trimming and J lost 7 bases; unmatched junction nucleotides: 19. CDR3: CASSPGGGSGRAKRNEQFF. In nucleotides, the CDR3 is TGCGCCAGCAGCCCCGGGGGGGGAAGCGGGAGGGCCAAAAGAAATGAGCAGTTCTTC.

This clonotype came up many times. The chain recombines TRBV7-9 with TRBJ1-3, with TRBD1 matching over 10 bases. The CDR3 sequence is 15 residues long. Germline V gene lookup returns CDR1 SEHNR and CDR2 FQNEAQ (reference sequence). J gave up 2 bases and V 5 bases, and 3 bases lay outside the gene matches. In nucleotides, the CDR3 is TGTGCCAGCAGCCCAGGGACAGGGGCTGGAAACACCATATATTTT. It encodes CASSPGTGAGNTIYF.

This clonotype was seen once. The chain carries TRBV5-6 and TRBJ2-3; D is perhaps TRBD2 (5 bases). The CDR3 spans 14 residues. V lost 3 bases and J lost 5, with 13 bases in between. Germline CDR1 reads SGHDT; CDR2 reads YYEEEE. The chain's CDR3 is CASSWRSGKDTQYF. The CDR3 region has the DNA TGTGCCAGCAGCTGGCGCTCGGGGAAAGATACGCAGTATTTT. The variable domain in full, completed from reference TRBV5-6 and TRBJ2-3, reads DAGVTQSPTHLIKTRGQQVTLRCSPKSGHDTVSWYQQALGQGPQFIFQYYEEEERQRGNFPDRFSGHQFPNYSSELNVNALLLGDSALYLCASSWRSGKDTQYFGPGTRLTVL.

This clonotype was seen a few times. The rearrangement uses TRBV27 and TRBJ2-7; D call uncertain. Germline CDR1 and CDR2: MNHEY and SMNVEV (reference sequence). The CDR3 is 11 residues long. Trimming left V 6 bases short and J 3 bases short, with 6 bases between. The CDR3 region is CASRKGYEQYF. The DNA of the CDR3 is TGTGCCAGCAGGAAGGGCTACGAGCAGTACTTC.

In this sample, this clonotype turned up a few times. A clone one base away is much larger, so this may be a read error. V gene TRBV4-2 combines with J gene TRBJ2-6; D is uncertain. V was shortened by 6 bases and J by 0 bases, with 3 bases between the two germline ends. Germline lookup yields CDR1 LGHNA and CDR2 YNFKEQ. There are 13 residues in the CDR3. The CDR3 region is CASRNSGANVLTF. CDR3 DNA: TGTGCCAGCAGAAACTCTGGGGCCAACGTCCTGACTTTC.

This clonotype has more than one count but fewer than ten. The chain combines TRBV27 with TRBJ1-2; D unresolved. V was clipped by 0 bases and J by 3 bases, with 14 bases between them. From germline, CDR1 is MNHEY and CDR2 SMNVEV (reference sequence). CDR3 length: 16 amino acids. The CDR3 nucleotides read TGTGCCAGCAGTTTATCTGGTGCAGCCCCCTACTATGGCTACACCTTC. Encoded protein: CASSLSGAAPYYGYTF.

The gene calls are TRBV29-1 and TRBJ2-3; 9 nucleotides match TRBD2. The CDR3 runs to 14 residues. Unmatched junction bases numbered 4, after V lost 5 bases and J lost 1 base. Germline V gene data show CDR1 as SQVTM and CDR2 as ANQGSEA. CDR3 DNA sequence: TGCAGCGTTCAAAGGACTAGCGGCACAGATACGCAGTATTTT. This encodes CSVQRTSGTDTQYF.

This clonotype was observed a handful of times. The V call is TRBV5-1, the J call TRBJ1-1; the D is unclear. The germline V gene has CDR1 SGHRS and CDR2 YFSETQ. This CDR3 is 15 amino acids long. Between the trimmed V and J ends, which lost 0 bases and 1 base, there was a span of 10 bases. CDR3 protein: CASSLGPLGNTEAFF. CDR3 bases: TGCGCCAGCAGCTTGGGACCGTTGGGGAACACTGAAGCTTTCTTT.

CDR3 sequence: CAWGAGGTGFYEQYF. The DNA for the CDR3 is TGTGCCTGGGGAGCGGGAGGCACCGGGTTCTACGAGCAGTACTTC. The chain links TRBV30 to TRBJ2-7; 9 bases align to TRBD2. The CDR3 has 15 amino acids. Germline V gene lookup returns CDR1 GTSNPN and CDR2 SVGIG (reference sequence). V shed 5 bases, J shed 3 bases, and the junction held 11 bases outside the gene matches.

The chain employs TRBV6-5 and TRBJ2-7, with D possibly called TRBD1 or TRBD2 (5 bases each). Trimming removed 3 bases at V and 2 bases at J, with 11 bases between. The CDR3 contains 14 residues. Germline V lookup: CDR1 MNHEY, CDR2 SVGAGI. CDR3 sequence (DNA): TGTGCCAGCAGTTATACGGGGCGCCCCTACGAGCAGTACTTC. Translating gives CASSYTGRPYEQYF.

The chain has TRBV20-1 and TRBJ2-4; 13 nucleotides match TRBD2. The V gene's germline CDR1 is DFQATT and CDR2 SNEGSKA (reference sequence). CDR3 length: 13 residues. With 5 bases clipped from V and 8 bases from J, the junction kept 3 bases outside the gene matches. The CDR3 coding sequence is TGCAGTGCTCCCGGACTAGCGGGGGACATTCAGTACTTC. This gives the protein CSAPGLAGDIQYF.

This clonotype was detected ten times or more. The V gene is TRBV5-1, the J gene TRBJ2-4, with D maybe TRBD1 (6 bases). The CDR3 is 16 amino acids. Germline lookup yields CDR1 SGHRS and CDR2 YFSETQ. V was pared by 4 bases and J by 3 bases, with 17 bases between. The CDR3 DNA sequence: TGCGCCAGCAGCCCGGAAGGGGGAGCAGACAAAAACATTCAGTACTTC. As protein: CASSPEGGADKNIQYF.

This chain uses TRBV12-3 or TRBV12-4 with TRBJ2-3; 7 bases map to TRBD1. The CDR3 covers 14 residues. V lost 4 bases, J lost 4 bases, and 5 bases stayed unmatched. The CDR3 DNA sequence: TGTGCCAGCAGTTCAGACAGGGCCGCAGATACGCAGTATTTT. This sequence encodes CASSSDRAADTQYF.

The chain is built from TRBV24-1 and TRBJ2-5; weak D call: TRBD2 (6 bases). Germline lookup yields CDR1 KGHDR and CDR2 SFDVKD. The CDR3 has 13 amino acids. Trimming took 7 bases from V and 2 from J, leaving 10 bases between them. In DNA, the CDR3 is TGTGCCACCAGATACGCGGGGCAAGAGACCCAGTACTTC. Translating gives CATRYAGQETQYF.

The chain joins TRBV29-1 to TRBJ1-4; 7 bases line up with TRBD1. The CDR3 has 15 residues. Per germline, CDR1 SQVTM and CDR2 ANQGSEA. The J segment lost 8 bases and the V segment lost 5 bases, leaving 14 bases of the junction unmatched. The CDR3 nucleotides are TGCAGCGTTCAAGGGGGGCCGACAGGGTGGGAAAAACTGTTTTTT. This encodes CSVQGGPTGWEKLFF.

The V gene is TRBV11-3, the J gene TRBJ2-7, with D perhaps matching TRBD1 (5 bases). Between the trimmed V and J ends, which lost 1 base and 0 bases, there was a span of 10 bases. There are 15 residues in the CDR3. CDR1 is SGHNT and CDR2 is YENEEA in the germline V gene. As DNA, the CDR3 is TGTGCCAGCAGCTTAGGAGGACAAGCCTCCTACGAGCAGTACTTC. This encodes CASSLGGQASYEQYF.

The chain joins TRBV5-1 to TRBJ2-5; D is possibly TRBD2 (5 bases). The CDR3 length is 14 residues. Germline V gene data show CDR1 as SGHRS and CDR2 as YFSETQ. Between the trimmed V and J ends, which lost 4 bases and 5 bases, there was a span of 15 bases. CDR3 sequence reads: CASSPDGGTETQYF. CDR3 nucleotide sequence: TGCGCCAGCAGCCCGGATGGAGGCACCGAGACCCAGTACTTC.

This clonotype came up a few times. The gene calls are TRBV20-1 and TRBJ2-5, with 7 bases fitting TRBD2. Unmatched junction bases numbered 2, after V lost 0 bases and J lost 1 base. The germline V gene encodes CDR1 DFQATT and CDR2 SNEGSKA (reference sequence). The CDR3 covers 14 residues. The CDR3 loop reads CSARDGRAQETQYF. The CDR3 DNA follows: TGCAGTGCTAGAGATGGGAGGGCCCAAGAGACCCAGTACTTC.

This clonotype was seen a few times. This sequence joins TRBV27 and TRBJ2-3; maybe TRBD2 (6 bases). CDR1 and CDR2 from the germline V gene are MNHEY and SMNVEV (reference sequence). The CDR3 extends over 13 amino acids. Trimming shortened V by 4 bases and J by 5 bases, and 10 bases separated the two germline ends. Here the CDR3 DNA reads TGTGCCAGCAGTTGGACTACTAGAGATACGCAGTATTTT. Amino acid sequence: CASSWTTRDTQYF.

This clonotype was found a few times. The gene calls are TRBV5-1 and TRBJ2-7, with D unclear. The CDR3 loop spans 16 amino acids. Deletions cut 4 bases from V and 6 bases from J, with 23 bases between. Germline V gene data show CDR1 as SGHRS and CDR2 as YFSETQ. DNA for the CDR3: TGCGCCAGCAGCCCTTCCGAGGTAGACGTGGGCGTCGAGCAGTACTTC. Translating it yields CASSPSEVDVGVEQYF.

The chain links TRBV7-2 to TRBJ2-2, with D unresolved. V was clipped by 6 bases and J by 1 base, with 15 bases between them. The CDR3 spans 16 residues. Germline V CDR1 and CDR2: SGHTA, FQGNSA. This chain's CDR3 is CASSWLGLGNTGELFF. The CDR3 region has the DNA TGTGCCAGCAGTTGGCTCGGGCTGGGGAACACCGGGGAGCTGTTTTTT.

The chain recombines TRBV27 with TRBJ1-2, with unresolved D. Trimming took 6 bases from V and 2 from J, leaving 22 bases between them. CDR3 length: 17 residues. Per germline, CDR1 MNHEY and CDR2 SMNVEV (reference sequence). CDR3 sequence (DNA): TGTGCCAGCAGCCCTTACCTCCTCCGTGACGGAAACTATGGCTACACCTTC. Translation: CASSPYLLRDGNYGYTF.

The V call is TRBV11-2, the J call TRBJ1-2; a weak D match, TRBD1 (5 bases). Germline V gives CDR1 SGHAT, CDR2 FQNNGV. This CDR3 spans 18 amino acids. Trimming cost V 7 bases and J 3 bases, with 27 bases left between them. The CDR3 DNA sequence: TGTGCCAGCACCCCTCCATCCGGGACTCTCCTTTGGGACTATGGCTACACCTTC. This encodes CASTPPSGTLLWDYGYTF. The full variable domain, rest sourced from reference TRBV11-2 and TRBJ1-2, is EAGVAQSPRYKIIEKRQSVAFWCNPISGHATLYWYQQILGQGPKLLIQFQNNGVVDDSQLPKDRFSAERLKGVDSTLKIQPAKLEDSAVYLCASTPPSGTLLWDYGYTFGSGTRLTVV.

The J gene is TRBJ2-1, the V gene TRBV9; TRBD1 might be the D (6 bases). There are 13 residues in the CDR3. CDR1 is SGDLS, CDR2 YYNGEE, per germline. The germline V and J ends were trimmed by 5 bases and 6 bases, with 12 bases remaining between them. In nucleotides, the CDR3 is TGTGCCAGCAGTCATATACAGGGCAATGAGCAGTTCTTC. Protein product: CASSHIQGNEQFF.

V usage is TRBV20-1 and J usage is TRBJ2-1, with 15 bases matching TRBD2. The CDR3 sequence is 15 residues long. The germline V gene encodes CDR1 DFQATT and CDR2 SNEGSKA (reference sequence). V gave up 2 bases and J gave up 8 bases; unmatched junction bases: 4. CDR3 DNA sequence: TGCAGTGCTAGACCGGGACTAGCGGGAGGCCATGAGCAGTTCTTC. Translated, it gives CSARPGLAGGHEQFF.

The table lists this clonotype with a few counts. The chain links TRBV6-1 to TRBJ2-1, with D perhaps matching TRBD1 (5 bases). Germline CDR1 MNHNS, CDR2 SASEGT. V was cut by 5 bases and J by 2 bases, with 13 bases left in between. The CDR3 sequence is 15 residues long. CDR3 nucleotides: TGTGCCAGCAGTCCCACAGGTCCCCCCTACAATGAGCAGTTCTTC. Its translation is CASSPTGPPYNEQFF.